This note documents a single TCR beta chain sequence. Patients in Seattle were enrolled during active infection, then followed longitudinally. These data belong to a study of blood T cell repertoires in COVID-19. Study at large: Whether acute or convalescent, the COVID-19 samples came from the United States, Italy and Spain. PBMCs, B-cell-depleted T cells, or T cells provided the cDNA or gDNA that made up the material.

Original data processing: The assay estimated nucleated cells by amplifying reference gene primers. Measured with immunoSEQ multiplex PCR; TCRdb has only the in-frame clones, and not every one. D and trimming were read from the DNA, whereas the V and J calls and clone size are those reported in that table. The sample consists of 200,000 to 250,000 clones, around 89% of them appearing once. Germline CDR1 is SEHNR and CDR2 is FQNEAQ (reference sequence). Trimming took 1 base from V and 1 from J, leaving 13 bases between them. The CDR3 has 16 residues. The clonotype originates from a man aged 25 to 40 with COVID-19, enrolled during active disease. The source material was peripheral blood. The chain is built from TRBV7-9 and TRBJ1-1, with D possibly matching TRBD1 (6 bases). This CDR3 is CASSLDLRGTNTEAFF. CDR3 in DNA: TGTGCCAGCAGCTTAGATCTGAGGGGGACGAACACTGAAGCTTTCTTT.